Listed below are T cell receptor beta chains from one sample, sequenced in a study of regulatory T cells in long-lasting Graves disease. TCRdb re-called the multiplex PCR reads with MiXCR, one entry per CDR3 protein. The sample consists of roughly 500,000 distinct CDR3 sequences, approximately 12% of them appearing once. In addition, the sample was reused for a study of T cells in Graves' hyperthyroidism and ophthalmopathy.

The sequencing here drew on peripheral blood mononuclear cells (PBMCs), taken at new diagnosis, from a patient treated with antithyroid drugs. The receptors here all came from a woman aged 25 to 39 with Graves disease. Both conserved end residues are part of each CDR3. Each record gives: V gene, clone size, D gene, J gene, CDR3 DNA, CDR3 protein. D genes are given only for firm matches. Some rows have no size entry. The others give once, few or many, or a class for an expanded clone.

TRBV7-3	many	.	TRBJ2-2	TGTGCCAGCAGGAAGAGGGACACCGGGGAGCTGTTTTTT	CASRKRDTGELFF
TRBV13	.	TRBD2	TRBJ2-3	TGTGCCAGCAGCCCGCAGGGAGGACTAGCGGGAGGGCCGGCCACAGATACGCAGTATTTT	CASSPQGGLAGGPATDTQYF
TRBV24-1	.	.	TRBJ2-1	TGTGCCACCAGTGTCCCTAGGGCAGGAGACAATGAGCAGTTCTTC	CATSVPRAGDNEQFF
TRBV20-1	.	TRBD2	TRBJ2-5	TGCAGTGCTAGAGGACCTAGCGGGAGCGGTGAGACCCAGTACTTC	CSARGPSGSGETQYF
TRBV7-2	many	TRBD1	TRBJ1-2	TGTGCCAGCAGCTTAGGTGGGACAGAGCGTGGCTACACCTTC	CASSLGGTERGYTF
TRBV30	many	.	TRBJ1-1	TGTGCCTGGAGTTTGGGGGTGAACACTGAAGCTTTCTTT	CAWSLGVNTEAFF
TRBV24-1	.	.	TRBJ2-3	TGTGCCACCAGTGATGCCTCGGGTGGGACAGATACGCAGTATTTT	CATSDASGGTDTQYF
TRBV30	many	.	TRBJ1-3	TGTGCCTGGAGCCAACGTAGGGTCAACACCATATATTTT	CAWSQRRVNTIYF
TRBV6-2/TRBV6-3	.	.	TRBJ1-5	TGTGCCAGCAGTTACGCATGGGGTCAGCCCCAGCATTTT	CASSYAWGQPQHF
TRBV12-3/TRBV12-4	many	TRBD2	TRBJ2-3	TGTGCCAGCAGGGCGGGAGCATCAGATACGCAGTATTTT	CASRAGASDTQYF
TRBV30	many	TRBD1	TRBJ1-6	TGTGCCTGGAGTCCCGGGACAGGGTATTCACCCCTCCACTTT	CAWSPGTGYSPLHF
TRBV28	.	TRBD2	TRBJ2-7	TGTGCCAGCAGCTTAGGGACCAGCGGGACTACCTACGAGCAGTACTTC	CASSLGTSGTTYEQYF
TRBV29-1	.	TRBD1	TRBJ2-7	TGCAGCGGTGGGACAGGGCCACCCTCCTACGAGCAGTACTTC	CSGGTGPPSYEQYF
TRBV20-1	once	TRBD2	TRBJ2-1	TGCAGTGCTCCGATACTAGCGGGAATTTACAATGAGCAGTTCTTC	CSAPILAGIYNEQFF
TRBV28	many	.	TRBJ1-4	TGTGCCAGCAACCCCTCGGGGGGTGGGGTTGAAAAACTGTTTTTT	CASNPSGGGVEKLFF
TRBV29-1	few	TRBD1	TRBJ1-2	TGCAGCACGACGACAGGGACTAACTATGGCTACACCTTC	CSTTTGTNYGYTF
TRBV10-3	many	.	TRBJ2-7	TGTGCCATCAGTGAGCCCCCCGGGGTGAGATTGAAGTACTTC	CAISEPPGVRLKYF
TRBV20-1	many	TRBD1	TRBJ2-1	TGCAGTGCTAGTGGATTCGGGACAGCGGTAGGTCGGGAGCAGTTCTTC	CSASGFGTAVGREQFF
TRBV7-3	.	.	TRBJ2-7	TGTGCCAGCAGCTTGGGGGAATCCTACGAGCAGTACTTC	CASSLGESYEQYF
TRBV2	many	.	TRBJ2-7	TGTGCCAGCAGTGGGACTTCTTTATACGAGCAGTACTTC	CASSGTSLYEQYF
TRBV28	many	.	TRBJ2-5	TGTGCCAGCAGTTTTCCCGGGTGGGGGACCCAGTACTTC	CASSFPGWGTQYF
TRBV19	.	TRBD2	TRBJ2-7	TGTGCCAGTAGTATATTCAGCGGGAGCTCCTACGAGCAGTACTTC	CASSIFSGSSYEQYF
TRBV5-1	many	.	TRBJ1-3	TGCGCCAGCAGCTTCTCAGGGTCGAGTGGAAACACCATATATTTT	CASSFSGSSGNTIYF
TRBV20-1	.	.	TRBJ2-4	TGCAGTGCCAGGCCTGGGGGTCTCGGCAAAAACATTCAGTACTTC	CSARPGGLGKNIQYF
TRBV16	few	.	TRBJ2-5	TGTGCCAGCAGCCAATTTGAGGGAAAGGAGACCCAGTACTTC	CASSQFEGKETQYF
TRBV4-1	.	.	TRBJ1-4	TGCGCCACCTCCCCCCGACCGAAGGGTGAAAAACTGTTTTTT	CATSPRPKGEKLFF
TRBV13	many	.	TRBJ2-3	TGTGCCAGCAGCTTAGAGGGCCCATTTTACGAAAAACAGGGTTTCGGAGATACGCAGTATTTT	CASSLEGPFYEKQGFGDTQYF
TRBV25-1	few	TRBD1	TRBJ1-6	TGTGCCAGCAAAACGACAGGGCTGAATTCACCCCTCCACTTT	CASKTTGLNSPLHF
TRBV11-1	many	TRBD2	TRBJ2-7	TGTGCCAGCAGCTCCTCATCGGGGGGACTAGCGGCCTACGAGCAGTACTTC	CASSSSSGGLAAYEQYF
TRBV2	many	TRBD2	TRBJ2-1	TGTGCCAGCTATCCCCATTCTAGCGGGTCATACAATGAGCAGTTCTTC	CASYPHSSGSYNEQFF
TRBV27	many	.	TRBJ2-7	TGTGCCAGCAGCCCTATCGGTCAGCGGGTTTCCTACGAGCAGTACTTC	CASSPIGQRVSYEQYF
TRBV3-1	many	.	TRBJ1-5	TGTGCCAGCAGCCTCGGAACAGGGTTGCCCAATCAGCCCCAGCATTTT	CASSLGTGLPNQPQHF
TRBV10-1	.	TRBD1	TRBJ2-2	TGCGCCAGCAGTGACCAGGGGGCCGGGGAGCTGTTTTTT	CASSDQGAGELFF
TRBV27	many	.	TRBJ2-1	TGTGCCAGCAGTTTTTTAGGGGATGAGCAGTTCTTC	CASSFLGDEQFF
TRBV29-1	few	.	TRBJ2-1	TGCAGCGCACTAGCCTCCTACAATGAGCAGTTCTTC	CSALASYNEQFF
TRBV3-1	few	.	TRBJ2-7	TGTGCCAGCAGCCCCGGTTGGCTAGCCTCTAAGTACTTC	CASSPGWLASKYF
TRBV5-1	many	.	TRBJ2-7	TGCGCCAGCAGCCCGCAGGGTAACGAGCAGTACTTC	CASSPQGNEQYF
TRBV5-1	few	.	TRBJ1-6	TGTGCCAGCAGCTTAGAACTTGCAGGGCACGGTTCACCCCTCCACTTT	CASSLELAGHGSPLHF
TRBV30	many	TRBD2	TRBJ2-4	TGTGCCTGGAGTGTCGGACTAGCGGGAGGATTGGGGAACATTCAGTACTTC	CAWSVGLAGGLGNIQYF
TRBV11-2	.	.	TRBJ2-1	TGTGCCAGCAGCTACACGACAGGTTCTGCCTACGAGCAGTTCTTC	CASSYTTGSAYEQFF
TRBV7-2	many	TRBD1	TRBJ1-3	TGTGCCAGCAGCTTGGGGACAGGGGGATTCGGTTCAGGAAACACCATATATTTT	CASSLGTGGFGSGNTIYF
TRBV7-9	many	TRBD1	TRBJ1-3	TGTGCCAGCAGCGCGGGACAGCTCTCTGGAAACACCATATATTTT	CASSAGQLSGNTIYF
TRBV19	few	.	TRBJ1-4	TGTGCCAGTAGTATAGGACCTAAAAATGAAAAACTGTTTTTT	CASSIGPKNEKLFF
TRBV12-3/TRBV12-4	many	TRBD1	TRBJ2-1	TGTGCCAGCAGTCCCAGGGTCGGGACAGGGTCTACATGGGAGCAGTTCTTC	CASSPRVGTGSTWEQFF
TRBV27	many	.	TRBJ2-7	TGTGCCAGCAGCACCATTCGGGGGGAGCAGTACTTC	CASSTIRGEQYF
TRBV6-1	many	.	TRBJ2-5	TGTGCCAGCAGCCCCGACCTGCCAAAAGGGACCCAGTACTTC	CASSPDLPKGTQYF
TRBV20-1	.	.	TRBJ1-5	TGCAGTGCGCAACGGAGCAATCAGCCCCAGCATTTT	CSAQRSNQPQHF
TRBV12-3/TRBV12-4	many	.	TRBJ1-5	TGTGCCAGCAGTCCCGGAGGGGGGGTAAATCAGCCCCAGCATTTT	CASSPGGGVNQPQHF
TRBV27	many	.	TRBJ1-2	TGTGCCAGTTGGCCATCCGGGAGCCTGGGGAATGGCTACACCTTC	CASWPSGSLGNGYTF
TRBV5-1	once	.	TRBJ1-5	TGCGCCAGCAGCCCCCTTGGGGGGGGCAATCAGCCCCAGCATTTT	CASSPLGGGNQPQHF
TRBV5-5	many	TRBD1	TRBJ2-5	TGTGCCAGCAGCCTTGCCGGGACAGGGGTTGGAGAGACCCAGTACTTC	CASSLAGTGVGETQYF
TRBV27	.	.	TRBJ2-1	TGTGCCAGCAGCCCCCGGGAAAGCGAGCAGTTCTTC	CASSPRESEQFF
TRBV27	many	.	TRBJ1-4	TGTGCCAGCAGTTCTGGGGGAGGGGGTGAAAAACTGTTTTTT	CASSSGGGGEKLFF
TRBV5-6	few	.	TRBJ2-5	TGTGCCAGCAGCTCCGGACAGCGCAAGAGTTGGGGTACCCAGTACTTC	CASSSGQRKSWGTQYF
TRBV7-9	many	.	TRBJ2-1	TGTGCCAGCAGCTTACGGCGGGCCATAAATTGGTCCTACAATGAGCAGTTCTTC	CASSLRRAINWSYNEQFF